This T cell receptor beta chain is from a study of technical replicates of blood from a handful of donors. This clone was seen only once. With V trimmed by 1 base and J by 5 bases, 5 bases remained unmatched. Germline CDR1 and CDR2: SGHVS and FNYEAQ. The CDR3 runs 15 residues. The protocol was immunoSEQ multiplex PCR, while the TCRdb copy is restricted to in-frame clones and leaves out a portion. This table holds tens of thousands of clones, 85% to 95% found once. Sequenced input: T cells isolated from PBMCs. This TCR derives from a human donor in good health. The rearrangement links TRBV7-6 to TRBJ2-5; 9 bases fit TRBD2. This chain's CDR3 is CASSLEGLAGETQYF. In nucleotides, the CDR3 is TGTGCCAGCAGCTTAGAGGGACTAGCAGGGGAGACCCAGTACTTC.